This TCR beta chain was identified in a study of blood T cell repertoires in COVID-19. Germline lookup yields CDR1 WNHNN and CDR2 SYGVQD (reference sequence). Trimming stripped 3 bases from V and 4 bases from J, with 9 bases between. The CDR3 is made up of 13 amino acids. The method was immunoSEQ multiplex PCR; TCRdb's version includes in-frame clones alone and lacks a portion of them. Of fewer than 250,000 clones listed, 87% are singletons. The receptor was isolated from a woman aged 25 to 39 with acute COVID-19. The sequenced material came from PBMCs or T cells enriched from blood (not recorded which). J is TRBJ1-2 and V is TRBV10-1; D unclear. This CDR3 is CASSEEGSYGYTF. DNA for the CDR3: TGCGCCAGCAGTGAAGAGGGAAGCTATGGCTACACCTTC.